These 27 T cell receptor beta chains originate from one sample sequenced in a study of blood T cell repertoires in COVID-19. Sequenced by immunoSEQ multiplex PCR; TCRdb stores in-frame clones only, minus some. The data hold around 130,000 clones, with approximately 84% observed a single time. Sequenced material: peripheral blood. The receptors derive from a human donor in a cohort sampled during active COVID-19.

V usage is TRBV4-1 and J usage is TRBJ1-2; D uncertain. Looked up from germline, CDR1 is MGHRA and CDR2 is YSYEKL. CDR3 length equals 14 residues. Trimming removed 4 bases from V and 5 bases from J, with 14 bases in between. This chain's CDR3 is CASSPGEGVYGYTF. The DNA of the CDR3 is TGCGCCAGCAGCCCGGGCGAGGGAGTTTATGGCTACACCTTC.

This clone was seen just once. The rearrangement joins TRBV7-9 to TRBJ1-1; the D gene is possibly TRBD1 (5 bases). The CDR3 contains 17 residues. The V gene's germline CDR1 is SEHNR and CDR2 FQNEAQ (reference sequence). V lost 2 bases to trimming and J lost 1 base, with 17 bases between them. The CDR3 region has the DNA TGTGCCAGCAGCTTACCCCTCACCTTCGGGGGGAACACTGAAGCTTTCTTT. Amino acid sequence: CASSLPLTFGGNTEAFF.

V and J are TRBV9 and TRBJ1-2, with 10 bases aligning to TRBD1. Trimming at V came to 2 bases and at J to 2 bases, leaving 6 bases not matched to a gene. In germline, CDR1 is SGDLS, CDR2 YYNGEE. The CDR3 consists of 16 residues. The CDR3 protein is CASSVRPGQGNYGYTF. CDR3 DNA: TGTGCCAGCAGCGTGAGACCGGGACAGGGGAACTATGGCTACACCTTC.

The chain has TRBV6-5 and TRBJ1-5; the match to TRBD1 covers 9 bases. This CDR3 has 14 amino acids. The V segment lost 5 bases and the J segment 6 bases; nucleotides outside the gene matches: 5. The germline gives CDR1 MNHEY, CDR2 SVGAGI. CDR3 amino acids: CASSNRQGGQPQHF. CDR3 coding DNA: TGTGCCAGCAGTAACCGACAGGGGGGTCAGCCCCAGCATTTT.

The genes are TRBV6-1 and TRBJ2-5, with D possibly matching TRBD2 (5 bases). In germline, CDR1 is MNHNS, CDR2 SASEGT. Deletions cut 0 bases from V and 1 base from J, with 9 bases between. The CDR3 spans 15 residues. CDR3 bases: TGTGCCAGCAGTGAAGCGGACTTGACCCAAGAGACCCAGTACTTC. It yields the protein CASSEADLTQETQYF.

J is TRBJ1-1 and V is TRBV4-1, with D possibly TRBD1 on 5 matching bases. This CDR3 contains 17 residues. CDR1 and CDR2 from the germline V gene are MGHRA and YSYEKL. V was trimmed by 0 bases and J by 0 bases, leaving 14 bases between them. DNA for the CDR3: TGCGCCAGCAGCCAAGATCTTCCGGGACTGATGAACACTGAAGCTTTCTTT. Its translation is CASSQDLPGLMNTEAFF.

This chain joins TRBV5-1 and TRBJ1-2; possible D gene TRBD1, 6 bases. Germline V lookup: CDR1 SGHRS, CDR2 YFSETQ. V was trimmed by 2 bases and J by 6 bases, leaving 11 bases between them. The CDR3 is 13 amino acids. CDR3 sequence reads: CASSFTGSDGYTF. The CDR3 DNA sequence: TGCGCCAGCAGCTTTACAGGGTCGGATGGCTACACCTTC.

The chain employs TRBV15 and TRBJ2-7, with 7 bases aligning to TRBD2. This CDR3 contains 14 residues. V dropped 0 bases and J dropped 4; count of bases not matched to a gene: 3. The germline CDR1 and CDR2 sequences are LNHNV and YYDKDF (reference sequence). CDR3 sequence reads: CATSRDMGGYEQYF. CDR3 sequence (DNA): TGTGCCACCAGCAGAGATATGGGGGGGTACGAGCAGTACTTC.

The chain combines TRBV19 with TRBJ2-7; 9 bases match TRBD1. CDR1 is LNHDA and CDR2 is SQIVND in the germline V gene (reference sequence). The CDR3 is 15 amino acids. V dropped 4 bases and J dropped 3; count of bases not matched to a gene: 7. CDR3: CASSKAPGQGYEQYF. CDR3 nucleotide sequence: TGTGCCAGTAGTAAAGCACCGGGACAGGGCTACGAGCAGTACTTC.

The chain employs TRBV6-1 and TRBJ2-2; 7 bases agree with TRBD1. Germline V gene sequence: CDR1 MNHNS, CDR2 SASEGT. The trim removed 3 bases at V and 6 bases at J, leaving 7 bases unmatched. The CDR3 loop spans 15 amino acids. This CDR3 is CASSDITGAAGELFF. CDR3 in DNA: TGTGCCAGCAGTGACATCACAGGGGCCGCCGGGGAGCTGTTTTTT.

V gene TRBV3-1 (or the pseudogene TRBV3-2) combines with J gene TRBJ1-1; D unresolved. Trimming took 4 bases from V and 5 from J, leaving 17 bases between them. Germline lookup yields CDR1 LGHDT and CDR2 YNNKEL (reference sequence). CDR3 length equals 15 residues. DNA of the CDR3: TGTGCCAGCAGCCGAAGTGGGTCAGGAGGTACTGAAGCTTTCTTT. Amino acids: CASSRSGSGGTEAFF.

The rearrangement links TRBV6-5 to TRBJ1-4; D remains ambiguous. In germline, CDR1 is MNHEY, CDR2 SVGAGI. The CDR3 length is 14 residues. V lost 6 bases and J lost 1, with 9 bases in between. The CDR3 spells CASRSGVTNEKLFF. For the CDR3, the DNA is TGTGCCAGCAGATCCGGGGTAACTAATGAAAAACTGTTTTTT.

The V call is TRBV18, the J call TRBJ2-3, with 10 bases lining up with TRBD1. V shed 3 bases, J shed 6 bases, and the junction held 12 bases outside the gene matches. Germline CDR1 and CDR2: KGHSH and LQKENI. The CDR3 is 17 amino acids. The chain's CDR3 is CASSPRTRDRGRDTQYF. Written as DNA, the CDR3 is TGTGCCAGCTCACCGAGAACCCGGGACAGGGGAAGGGATACGCAGTATTTT.

The V gene is TRBV9, the J gene TRBJ2-1, with 7 bases identical to TRBD1. After removal of 3 bases from V and 2 bases from J, the junction contained 8 bases not matched to a gene. The length of the CDR3 is 16 residues. Germline assignment: CDR1 SGDLS and CDR2 YYNGEE. As DNA, the CDR3 is TGTGCCAGCAGCGCCTCGACAGGGCTGACCTACAATGAGCAGTTCTTC. It encodes CASSASTGLTYNEQFF.

The gene calls are TRBV27 and TRBJ1-6; D gene uncertain. Germline V lookup: CDR1 MNHEY, CDR2 SMNVEV (reference sequence). The V gene lost 6 bases and the J gene lost 14 bases, with 17 bases spanning the gap. This CDR3 has 13 residues. The CDR3 sequence is CASSGRTFLTLHF. The CDR3 DNA follows: TGTGCCAGCAGCGGGAGAACCTTCCTCACCCTCCACTTT.

The chain has TRBV5-6 and TRBJ2-5; possible D gene TRBD2, 5 bases. V gave up 0 bases and J gave up 5 bases, with 14 bases separating them. Germline assignment: CDR1 SGHDT and CDR2 YYEEEE. CDR3 length: 15 amino acids. The CDR3 DNA follows: TGTGCCAGCAGCTTGGCTCAGGCGTCGGGGGAGACCCAGTACTTC. It is translated as CASSLAQASGETQYF. Full variable domain (missing parts from reference TRBV5-6 and TRBJ2-5): DAGVTQSPTHLIKTRGQQVTLRCSPKSGHDTVSWYQQALGQGPQFIFQYYEEEERQRGNFPDRFSGHQFPNYSSELNVNALLLGDSALYLCASSLAQASGETQYFGPGTRLLVL.

This clone appeared a single time. The gene calls are TRBV6-2 or TRBV6-3 and TRBJ1-1; D is ambiguous. The CDR3 contains 16 residues. Per germline, CDR1 MNHEY and CDR2 SVGEGT. The germline V and J ends were trimmed by 0 bases and 4 bases, with 15 bases remaining between them. CDR3 sequence reads: CASSYSHGGLPTEAFF. For the CDR3, the DNA is TGTGCCAGCAGTTACTCGCACGGCGGACTGCCCACTGAAGCTTTCTTT.

The chain employs TRBV11-2 and TRBJ1-4; D is perhaps TRBD1 (5 bases). CDR1 and CDR2 (germline): SGHAT, FQNNGV. Trimming pared 5 bases from V and 8 bases from J, leaving 15 bases between. There are 14 residues in the CDR3. The CDR3 spells CASSPAGVREKLFF. DNA of the CDR3: TGTGCCAGCAGCCCCGCGGGGGTAAGAGAAAAACTGTTTTTT.

The V gene is TRBV18, the J gene TRBJ2-2; TRBD2 agrees at 13 bases. The germline CDR1 and CDR2 sequences are KGHSH and LQKENI. CDR3 size: 19 residues. V lost 4 bases, J lost 0 bases, and 8 bases stayed unmatched. DNA for the CDR3: TGTGCCAGCTCACAAAGGACTAGCGGGGGATCCGCGAACACCGGGGAGCTGTTTTTT. Amino acid sequence: CASSQRTSGGSANTGELFF. The full variable domain, its missing parts supplied by reference TRBV18 and TRBJ2-2, is NAGVMQNPRHLVRRRGQEARLRCSPMKGHSHVYWYRQLPEEGLKFMVYLQKENIIDESGMPKERFSAEFPKEGPSILRIQQVVRGDSAAYFCASSQRTSGGSANTGELFFGEGSRLTVL.

The J gene is TRBJ1-1, the V gene TRBV7-9; 7 bases map to TRBD1. J lost 2 bases, V lost 5 bases, and 5 bases had no gene match. The germline V gene encodes CDR1 SEHNR and CDR2 FQNEAQ (reference sequence). The length of the CDR3 is 14 residues. CDR3 sequence reads: CASSLDRYNTEAFF. The CDR3 DNA reads TGTGCCAGCAGCCTGGACAGGTATAACACTGAAGCTTTCTTT.

This chain links TRBV12-3 or TRBV12-4 with TRBJ2-3, with D tentatively TRBD2 (5 bases). Trimming removed 8 bases from V and 4 bases from J, with 13 bases in between. The CDR3 is made up of 13 amino acids. The CDR3 DNA follows: TGTGCCAGCCTCAGAGGGTCCTCAGATACGCAGTATTTT. Residues: CASLRGSSDTQYF.

J is TRBJ1-5 and V is TRBV12-5; perhaps TRBD1 as D (6 bases). Trimming pared 0 bases from V and 1 base from J, leaving 16 bases between. Germline CDR1 is LGHNT and CDR2 is FRNRAP. CDR3 length equals 18 residues. The CDR3 sequence: CASGLVIKGVSSNQPQHF. The DNA of the CDR3 is TGTGCTAGTGGTTTGGTAATAAAGGGGGTCTCGAGCAATCAGCCCCAGCATTTT.

The chain carries TRBV19 and TRBJ1-1; 8 bases match TRBD1. The trim removed 5 bases at V and 3 bases at J, leaving 11 bases unmatched. Per germline, CDR1 LNHDA and CDR2 SQIVND (reference sequence). This CDR3 spans 16 amino acids. DNA of the CDR3: TGTGCCAGTAGTTTACCGACAGGGGAGGTGCACACTGAAGCTTTCTTT. Amino acids: CASSLPTGEVHTEAFF. Supplemented by reference TRBV19 and TRBJ1-1, the full variable domain reads DGGITQSPKYLFRKEGQNVTLSCEQNLNHDAMYWYRQDPGQGLRLIYYSQIVNDFQKGDIAEGYSVSREKKESFPLTVTSAQKNPTAFYLCASSLPTGEVHTEAFFGQGTRLTVV.

The chain couples TRBV27 to TRBJ2-1, with D perhaps TRBD2 (5 bases). The CDR3 loop spans 16 amino acids. CDR1 and CDR2 from the germline V gene are MNHEY and SMNVEV (reference sequence). Between the trimmed V and J ends, which lost 3 bases and 4 bases, there was a span of 16 bases. This CDR3 reads CASSFSSQTGYNEQFF. In DNA form, the CDR3 reads TGTGCCAGCAGTTTTTCTAGCCAAACGGGGTACAATGAGCAGTTCTTC.

V gene TRBV3-1 (or the pseudogene TRBV3-2) combines with J gene TRBJ2-5; tentatively, D is TRBD2 (5 bases). Germline lookup yields CDR1 LGHDT and CDR2 YNNKEL (reference sequence). The CDR3 runs to 15 residues. The V end was cut by 4 bases, the J end by 5 bases, with 17 bases between. The CDR3 DNA sequence: TGTGCCAGCAGCCTCGGGGTCCGCGTCCGGGAGACCCAGTACTTC. Translating gives CASSLGVRVRETQYF.

CDR3 bases: TGTGCCAGCTCAGAGCAGGGTAACACTGAAGCTTTCTTT. Translating gives CASSEQGNTEAFF. The chain has TRBV18 and TRBJ1-1; D might be TRBD1 (5 bases). CDR3 length: 13 residues. V shed 5 bases and J shed 2 bases, with 9 bases lying between them. Per germline, CDR1 KGHSH and CDR2 LQKENI.

The chain is built from TRBV5-4 and TRBJ1-4, with D perhaps matching TRBD1 (5 bases). Germline values: CDR1 SGHNT, CDR2 YYREEE (reference sequence). CDR3 length equals 14 residues. The V and J ends lost 4 bases and 6 bases respectively, with 13 bases between them. This chain's CDR3 is CASSSRDSDEKLFF. As DNA, the CDR3 is TGTGCCAGCAGCAGCCGGGACTCTGATGAAAAACTGTTTTTT.